Below, 23 T cell receptor beta chains from the same sample are listed, as sequenced in a study of CD8 T cells in ankylosing spondylitis. TCRdb reprocessed the 5' RACE reads via MiXCR and lists one record per CDR3 protein. Among about 170,000 distinct CDR3 sequences listed, about a sixth were seen once. Source material: blood, either unsorted or a sorted T cell fraction (not recorded which). The receptors originated from a male donor with ankylosing spondylitis or in good health (not recorded which).

This clonotype has only a few counts. The genes are TRBV19 and TRBJ1-1; no clear D. Trimming stripped 4 bases from V and 4 bases from J, with 13 bases between. The germline CDR1 and CDR2 sequences are LNHDA and SQIVND (reference sequence). This CDR3 has 14 residues. CDR3 DNA sequence: TGTGCCAGTAGTACACCCGGTTGGATCACTGAAGCTTTCTTT. It codes for CASSTPGWITEAFF.

This rearrangement joins TRBV12-3 or TRBV12-4 to TRBJ2-1; 13 nucleotides line up with TRBD2. CDR3 length equals 14 residues. V lost 6 bases, J lost 12 bases, and 8 bases stayed unmatched. The DNA for the CDR3 is TGTGCCAGCAGACCAACTAGCGGGAGGGGATGGCAGTTCTTC. Amino acid sequence: CASRPTSGRGWQFF.

The V and J genes are TRBV7-9 and TRBJ1-2, with D hard to call. V was clipped by 3 bases and J by 9 bases, with 8 bases between them. Germline V gene data show CDR1 as SEHNR and CDR2 as FQNEAQ (reference sequence). CDR3 length equals 11 residues. The CDR3: CASSFSGSYTF. The CDR3 region has the DNA TGTGCCAGCAGCTTTAGTGGCAGCTACACCTTC.

This clonotype was recorded at least ten times. The chain recombines TRBV4-1 with TRBJ2-7; 15 bases agree with TRBD2. CDR1 MGHRA and CDR2 YSYEKL come from the germline V gene. CDR3 length: 17 amino acids. V was clipped by 0 bases and J by 7 bases; unmatched bases: 7. CDR3 region: CASSQDPGLAGGGEQYF. As DNA, the CDR3 is TGCGCCAGCAGCCAAGATCCAGGACTAGCGGGAGGGGGAGAGCAGTACTTC.

This clonotype was detected only a few times. The chain combines TRBV5-1 with TRBJ2-7, with D unresolved. The length of the CDR3 is 13 residues. Germline loops: CDR1 SGHRS, CDR2 YFSETQ. Trimming left V 0 bases short and J 2 bases short, with 6 bases between. Here the CDR3 reads CASSLGPPYEQYF. The DNA for the CDR3 is TGCGCCAGCAGCTTGGGACCGCCCTACGAGCAGTACTTC.

The chain links TRBV12-3 or TRBV12-4 to TRBJ2-7; tentative D call: TRBD2 (6 bases). The CDR3 extends over 16 amino acids. The ends were cut back, 6 bases at V and 2 bases at J, with 20 bases in the middle. CDR3 nucleotides: TGTGCCAGCAGCCCACCTAGGGGCGGGGTCGCCTACGAGCAGTACTTC. Protein sequence: CASSPPRGGVAYEQYF.

This clonotype has at least ten counts. This chain uses TRBV27 with TRBJ2-2; the match to TRBD2 covers 10 bases. V shed 5 bases, J shed 2 bases, and the junction held 5 bases outside the gene matches. Germline lookup yields CDR1 MNHEY and CDR2 SMNVEV (reference sequence). This CDR3 spans 16 amino acids. The CDR3 DNA sequence: TGTGCCAGCAGTCTCCGGACTAGCGGAAACACCGGGGAGCTGTTTTTT. Residues: CASSLRTSGNTGELFF.

The rearrangement joins TRBV29-1 to TRBJ2-5; D ambiguous. CDR3 length: 14 amino acids. Trimming took 7 bases from V and 9 from J, leaving 24 bases between them. The germline V gene encodes CDR1 SQVTM and CDR2 ANQGSEA. The CDR3 sequence is CSALPGRPAAAQYF. The CDR3 bases are TGCAGCGCCCTGCCCGGGCGGCCCGCCGCCGCCCAGTACTTC.

The J gene is TRBJ1-5, the V gene TRBV12-3 or TRBV12-4; D remains ambiguous. The V end lost 3 bases, the J end lost 3 bases, and 12 bases lay between the germline ends. This CDR3 has 15 amino acids. CDR3 nucleotide sequence: TGTGCCAGCAGTTTTCCCGGACTCCACAATCAGCCCCAGCATTTT. Translated: CASSFPGLHNQPQHF.

This clonotype has more than one count but fewer than ten. The chain has TRBV27 and TRBJ2-7, with a weak D call TRBD2 (6 bases). The CDR3 loop spans 15 amino acids. Trimming took 3 bases from V and 3 from J, leaving 15 bases between them. CDR1 is MNHEY, CDR2 SMNVEV, per germline (reference sequence). The CDR3, as DNA: TGTGCCAGCAGTTTGCTGGGAGGACTAAACTACGAGCAGTACTTC. The encoded protein is CASSLLGGLNYEQYF.

The chain couples TRBV28 to TRBJ2-7; D is uncertain. The CDR3 extends over 11 amino acids. V dropped 4 bases and J dropped 3 bases, with 4 bases sitting between them. CDR1 is MDHEN, CDR2 SYDVKM, per germline. CDR3 amino acids: CASSSVYEQYF. CDR3 bases: TGTGCCAGCAGTTCGGTCTACGAGCAGTACTTC.

This clonotype appeared many times. V usage is TRBV3-1 and J usage is TRBJ2-2; 7 nucleotides align to TRBD2. Germline V gives CDR1 LGHDT, CDR2 YNNKEL (reference sequence). The J segment lost 2 bases and the V segment lost 4 bases, leaving 7 bases of the junction unmatched. The CDR3 has 16 amino acids. In DNA, the CDR3 is TGTGCCAGCAGCCTGGGACTACCTTACAACACCGGGGAGCTGTTTTTT. This translates into CASSLGLPYNTGELFF. The full variable domain, rest sourced from reference TRBV3-1 and TRBJ2-2, is DTAVSQTPKYLVTQMGNDKSIKCEQNLGHDTMYWYKQDSKKFLKIMFSYNNKELIINETVPNRFSPKSPDKAHLNLHINSLELGDSAVYFCASSLGLPYNTGELFFGEGSRLTVL.

Remarks on this clonotype: A junction boundary mismatches the germline segment, possibly from a read error. The rearrangement links TRBV30 to TRBJ1-3; 10 nucleotides match TRBD1. Germline CDR1 reads GTSNPN; CDR2 reads SVGIG (reference sequence). There are 14 residues in the CDR3. The CDR3 sequence is CAWSGQGKGNTVYF. The CDR3 coding sequence is TGTGCCTGGTCGGGACAGGGGAAGGGAAACACCGTATATTTT.

The chain links TRBV6-2 or TRBV6-3 to TRBJ1-1; D unresolved. This CDR3 has 15 residues. Germline CDR1 and CDR2: MNHEY and SVGEGT. The ends were cut back, 3 bases at V and 4 bases at J, with 15 bases in the middle. CDR3 DNA: TGTGCCAGCAGTTATCGTCGAGTGGGAGTCACTGAAGCTTTCTTT. Translating it yields CASSYRRVGVTEAFF.

This clonotype was counted many times. This rearrangement joins TRBV20-1 to TRBJ2-7, with TRBD1 matching 11 bases. This CDR3 has 15 amino acids. The trim removed 1 base at V and 4 bases at J, leaving 6 bases unmatched. Germline-derived CDR1 and CDR2 are DFQATT and SNEGSKA (reference sequence). CDR3 DNA sequence: TGCAGTGCTAGAGGGAGGACAGGGGGCGTGTACGAGCAGTACTTC. Its protein is CSARGRTGGVYEQYF.

The chain joins TRBV20-1 to TRBJ2-3, with a tentative D call TRBD1 (6 bases). Germline CDR1 reads DFQATT; CDR2 reads SNEGSKA (reference sequence). The length of the CDR3 is 13 residues. CDR3 in amino acids: CSRARTAWGTQYF. CDR3 DNA: TGCAGCAGGGCCAGGACAGCCTGGGGTACGCAGTATTTT.

This sequence joins TRBV19 and TRBJ1-2; D gene unclear. Germline CDR1 is LNHDA and CDR2 is SQIVND (reference sequence). This CDR3 comprises 14 residues. V was cut by 3 bases and J by 4 bases, with 12 bases left in between. CDR3 nucleotides: TGTGCCAGTAGTATTTTGGGTAGAACCTATGGCTACACCTTC. Its protein is CASSILGRTYGYTF.

This clonotype occurred many times. In DNA, the CDR3 is TGTGCCAGCACCCTAGGGGCGAGGAACACTGAAGCTTTCTTT. Translation gives CASTLGARNTEAFF. The V gene is TRBV12-3 or TRBV12-4, the J gene TRBJ1-1; a possible D gene is TRBD1 (5 bases). Trimming left V 7 bases short and J 1 base short, with 13 bases between. This CDR3 is built from 14 residues.

J is TRBJ1-6 and V is TRBV20-1, with D perhaps matching TRBD1 (5 bases). The germline V gene encodes CDR1 DFQATT and CDR2 SNEGSKA (reference sequence). The CDR3 contains 15 residues. Trimming took 3 bases from V and 7 from J, leaving 16 bases between them. The CDR3 region is CSASSGRPGNSPLHF. CDR3 coding DNA: TGCAGTGCTAGTTCGGGGCGCCCGGGGAATTCACCCCTCCACTTT.

This clonotype was picked up a small number of times. V and J are TRBV28 and TRBJ2-2, with D possibly being TRBD2 (5 bases). V lost 4 bases and J 5 bases, leaving 8 bases between the germline ends. Germline CDR1 is MDHEN and CDR2 is SYDVKM. The CDR3 consists of 13 residues. This CDR3 is CASSSEVTGELFF. The DNA of the CDR3 is TGTGCCAGCAGTTCGGAGGTAACCGGGGAGCTGTTTTTT.

This clonotype was found a few times. The chain employs TRBV4-2 and TRBJ1-4; 11 nucleotides match TRBD1. CDR3 length equals 20 residues. The trim removed 0 bases at V and 0 bases at J, leaving 9 bases unmatched. Germline V CDR1 and CDR2: LGHNA, YNFKEQ. Here the CDR3 DNA reads TGTGCCAGCAGCCAAGAAGGTATAGGGACAGGGGGTGCAACTAATGAAAAACTGTTTTTT. Translating gives CASSQEGIGTGGATNEKLFF.

The chain links TRBV10-3 to TRBJ2-1; the D gene is possibly TRBD2 (6 bases). Trimming shortened V by 4 bases and J by 4 bases, and 11 bases separated the two germline ends. Looked up from germline, CDR1 is ENHRY and CDR2 is SYGVKD. The CDR3 totals 14 residues. The CDR3 loop is CAISGAAGYNEQFF. CDR3 DNA: TGTGCCATCAGTGGTGCCGCGGGGTACAATGAGCAGTTCTTC.

This clonotype occurred many times. The chain combines TRBV27 with TRBJ2-7; the D call may be TRBD1 or TRBD2 (5 bases each). The CDR3 contains 15 residues. Germline lookup yields CDR1 MNHEY and CDR2 SMNVEV (reference sequence). V was pared by 6 bases and J by 0 bases, with 15 bases between. CDR3 DNA: TGTGCCAGCAGCGGGGCAGGGCGGAGCTCCTACGAGCAGTACTTC. Its translation: CASSGAGRSSYEQYF.